The 14 T cell receptor beta chains listed next were all sequenced from one sample in a study of blood T cells in healthy people across ages. Primed by a sample-barcoded 5' primer and a J-beta primer mix, a second PCR proceeded for about 6 to 11 cycles. TCRdb ran MiXCR on the 5' RACE reads and lists one entry per CDR3 protein. The sample contains roughly 730,000 distinct CDR3 sequences, just over 55% of which appear only once. The sequenced material came from blood. These receptors all come from a man in his forties in good health.

V and J are TRBV27 and TRBJ2-4; tentatively, D is TRBD1 (5 bases). Gene TRBJ2-7 matches the end of the DNA better, so the J call may be wrong. The CDR3 is 14 residues long. Germline V gives CDR1 MNHEY, CDR2 SMNVEV (reference sequence). This chain's CDR3 is CASSQVAGQAEQYF. The CDR3 coding sequence is TGTGCCAGCAGTCAAGTGGCAGGGCAAGCCGAGCAGTACTTC.

This clonotype was observed a handful of times. This chain uses TRBV7-9 with TRBJ1-4, with unresolved D. V lost 6 bases, J lost 0 bases, and 11 bases lay in between. The germline V gene encodes CDR1 SEHNR and CDR2 FQNEAQ (reference sequence). CDR3 length: 15 residues. DNA of the CDR3: TGTGCCAGCAGTCCCGACGGTGCAACTAATGAAAAACTGTTTTTT. Translated: CASSPDGATNEKLFF.

The chain couples TRBV12-3 or TRBV12-4 to TRBJ2-5; TRBD2 agrees at 11 bases. V shed 3 bases and J 5 bases; nucleotides not matched to a gene: 14. The CDR3 runs to 18 residues. In DNA, the CDR3 is TGTGCCAGCAGTTTTAATGATCGAAGGACTAGCGGGCGTGAGACCCAGTACTTC. This sequence encodes CASSFNDRRTSGRETQYF.

The rearrangement uses TRBV4-3 and TRBJ2-1; D is ambiguous. Germline V gives CDR1 LGHNA, CDR2 YSLEER. This CDR3 has 15 amino acids. Trimming left V 0 bases short and J 0 bases short, with 6 bases between. CDR3 residues: CASSQEYDSYNEQFF. DNA of the CDR3: TGCGCCAGCAGCCAAGAGTATGACTCCTACAATGAGCAGTTCTTC.

This clonotype has a handful of counts. The chain couples TRBV20-1 to TRBJ2-5; 7 nucleotides match TRBD1. The V gene's germline CDR1 is DFQATT and CDR2 SNEGSKA (reference sequence). The junction had 8 bases not matched to a gene; V was cut back by 0 bases and J by 4 bases. CDR3 length: 15 residues. The CDR3 DNA reads TGCAGTGCTAGAGACCACGGACAGGCGGGAGAGACCCAGTACTTC. This sequence encodes CSARDHGQAGETQYF.

In nucleotides, the CDR3 is TGCGCCAGCAGCCCCGCATTCGCCAGCTCCTACAATGAGCAGTTCTTC. Its translation: CASSPAFASSYNEQFF. This sequence joins TRBV5-1 and TRBJ2-1; D remains ambiguous. Germline assignment: CDR1 SGHRS and CDR2 YFSETQ. Trimming removed 4 bases at V and 0 bases at J, with 14 bases between. The CDR3 extends over 16 amino acids. The full variable domain, with the rest looked up from reference TRBV5-1 and TRBJ2-1, is KAGVTQTPRYLIKTRGQQVTLSCSPISGHRSVSWYQQTPGQGLQFLFEYFSETQRNKGNFPGRFSGRQFSNSRSEMNVSTLELGDSALYLCASSPAFASSYNEQFFGPGTRLTVL.

This clonotype was observed a handful of times. This chain connects TRBV9 to TRBJ2-4; TRBD2 aligns across 10 bases. The V and J ends lost 3 bases and 6 bases, in that order; junction bases with no gene match: 9. The CDR3 length is 16 residues. Germline CDR1 and CDR2: SGDLS and YYNGEE. The CDR3 loop is CASSGTSGAGGNIQYF. As DNA, the CDR3 is TGTGCCAGCAGCGGCACTAGCGGGGCGGGGGGAAACATTCAGTACTTC.

This clonotype was detected only a few times. This chain connects TRBV25-1 to TRBJ1-2; D remains ambiguous. V lost 8 bases, J lost 8 bases, and 12 bases lay in between. In germline, CDR1 is MGHDK, CDR2 SYGVNS. The CDR3 consists of 11 residues. CDR3 residues: CASALLDGYTF. The CDR3 bases are TGTGCCAGCGCCCTCCTTGACGGCTACACCTTC.

This rearrangement joins TRBV20-1 to TRBJ2-5; 10 nucleotides match TRBD2. The J call may not be correct, given that the DNA end is closer to TRBJ2-7. CDR3 size: 16 residues. Germline lookup yields CDR1 DFQATT and CDR2 SNEGSKA (reference sequence). This CDR3 reads CSARDLSVASGSEQYF. CDR3 sequence (DNA): TGCAGTGCTAGAGATCTTTCTGTGGCTAGCGGGAGCGAGCAGTACTTC.

The rearrangement links TRBV4-2 to TRBJ2-5; D uncertain. Per the germline V gene, CDR1 is LGHNA and CDR2 is YNFKEQ. The CDR3 loop spans 14 amino acids. Trimming cost V 2 bases and J 3 bases, with 10 bases left between them. The CDR3 loop reads CASSQSRWEETQYF. In nucleotides, the CDR3 is TGTGCCAGCAGCCAATCTCGGTGGGAAGAGACCCAGTACTTC.

The chain combines TRBV24-1 with TRBJ2-3; D perhaps matches TRBD1 (5 bases). V was cut by 2 bases and J by 0 bases, with 11 bases left in between. Per germline, CDR1 KGHDR and CDR2 SFDVKD. The CDR3 spans 16 residues. The DNA for the CDR3 is TGTGCCACCAGTGATTACTTTGGGGCTAGCACAGATACGCAGTATTTT. Its protein product is CATSDYFGASTDTQYF.

The chain's CDR3 is CASSSEAGRRETQYF. As DNA, the CDR3 is TGTGCCAGCAGCTCGGAAGCGGGAAGGAGGGAGACCCAGTACTTC. The chain recombines TRBV7-8 with TRBJ2-5; TRBD2 matches at 7 bases. With V trimmed by 4 bases and J by 5 bases, 10 bases remained unmatched. Germline loops: CDR1 SGHVS, CDR2 FQNEAQ. This CDR3 is built from 15 residues.

J is TRBJ2-1 and V is TRBV11-1; D unclear. This CDR3 is 17 amino acids long. Trimming cost V 2 bases and J 0 bases, with 14 bases left between them. Looked up from germline, CDR1 is SGHAT and CDR2 is FQDESV (reference sequence). The CDR3 bases are TGTGCCAGCAGCTTACTCAGCAGGCCAGGCTCCTACAATGAGCAGTTCTTC. It encodes CASSLLSRPGSYNEQFF.

The chain is built from TRBV2 and TRBJ1-6, with TRBD1 matching over 8 bases. In germline, CDR1 is SNHLY, CDR2 FYNNEI. CDR3 length equals 15 residues. The V and J ends lost 8 bases and 10 bases, in that order; junction bases with no gene match: 13. The CDR3 sequence is CASARLTGARSPLHF. As DNA, the CDR3 is TGTGCCAGCGCTCGATTGACAGGGGCTAGGTCACCCCTCCACTTT.